This T cell receptor beta chain was sequenced for a study of blood T cells in healthy people across ages. Findings of the study overall: Naive CD4+ cell counts and diversity both ran higher in long-lived than in aged donors.

A word on this clonotype: Its specificity is unknown.

In terms of origin and age, donors were healthy Caucasian individuals from Russia aged 6 to 90. Primed by a sample-barcoded 5' primer and a J-beta primer mix, a second PCR proceeded for 7 to 11 cycles. Tags on each cDNA molecule came from a template-switch adaptor with 12 random nucleotides. TCRdb independently ran MiXCR on the 5' RACE reads; one entry per CDR3 protein. Of roughly 680,000 distinct CDR3 sequences in the sample, approximately 49% were seen once. This CDR3 contains 20 residues. Trimming took 6 bases from V and 4 from J; bases not matched to a gene: 24. CDR1 and CDR2 from the germline V gene are SGHTA and FQGNSA.

This rearrangement joins TRBV7-2 to TRBJ2-5; 9 bases align to TRBD2. The receptor was isolated from an older woman in good health. The sample comprised blood. CDR3 in DNA: TGTGCCAGCAGGCATCTAGCGGGACAGTGCGGGAGATTAGGGGTAGAGACCCAGTACTTC. Its translation is CASRHLAGQCGRLGVETQYF.